This is a list of T cell receptor beta chains from one sample in a study of brain T cells in children with intractable seizures. Assay used: immunoSEQ multiplex PCR; TCRdb lists only in-frame clones, some missing. Of approximately 44,000 clones detected, 80% to 95% appear once; the ten largest clones hold just under 6.5%. The sequencing used peripheral blood, collected at surgery. The source of these receptors is a girl aged 2-10 years with tuberous sclerosis and intractable seizures. Both conserved end residues are part of each CDR3. The D gene is left open where the match is weak. Expanded clones are given a class, and other clones once, few, many or no size at all.

j_gene	d_gene	abundance	v_gene	CDR3nt	CDR3aa
TRBJ1-2	NA	NA	TRBV29-1	TGCAGCGTCCCGGACCAAACGCAGAAAGAGATTTTC	CSVPDQTQKEIF
TRBJ2-6	NA	NA	TRBV24-1	TGTGCCACCAGTGATACCGCTGCTCTGGGGGCCAACGTCCTGACTTTC	CATSDTAALGANVLTF
TRBJ2-2	NA	NA	TRBV7-3	TGTGCCAGCAGCTCCGGGCTCACCGGGGAGCTGTTTTTT	CASSSGLTGELFF
TRBJ2-5	NA	once	TRBV10-3	TGTGCCATCAGTGAGGATCTAGGACAGAAAGAGACCCAGTACTTC	CAISEDLGQKETQYF
TRBJ2-5	TRBD1	NA	TRBV11-2	TGTGCCAGCAGCTTAGTTTCCGGGACAGGGAAGAAAGAGACCCAGTACTTC	CASSLVSGTGKKETQYF
TRBJ2-5	TRBD1	NA	TRBV3-1/TRBV3-2	TGTGCCAGCAGCCCGAGGGACAGGGCCCCACAAGAGACCCAGTACTTC	CASSPRDRAPQETQYF
TRBJ2-7	NA	once	TRBV6-1	TGTGCCAGCAGTGACAGAAAGGTTAGCTCCTACGAGCAGTACTTC	CASSDRKVSSYEQYF
TRBJ1-1	NA	NA	TRBV7-6	TGTGCCAGCAGCTTCGCCCCTACGATGATGAACACTGAAGCTTTCTTT	CASSFAPTMMNTEAFF
TRBJ2-7	TRBD1	NA	TRBV27	TGTGCCAGCAAGCCGGGACAGGGCTACGAGCAGTACTTC	CASKPGQGYEQYF
TRBJ2-7	NA	NA	TRBV20-1	TGCAGTGCTAGACGCGGGGTCGAGCAGTACTTC	CSARRGVEQYF
TRBJ1-1	NA	NA	TRBV25-1	TGTGCCAGCAGTGGGGACGGATGGGACGCTGAAGCTTTCTTT	CASSGDGWDAEAFF
TRBJ1-5	NA	NA	TRBV3-1/TRBV3-2	TGTGCCAGCAGCCAAGGGGATAGCAATCAGCCCCAGCATTTT	CASSQGDSNQPQHF
TRBJ1-1	NA	NA	TRBV6-5	TGTGCCAGCAGCTCTACCACCCTTGGAGACACTGAAGCTTTCTTT	CASSSTTLGDTEAFF
TRBJ1-1	TRBD1	NA	TRBV6-5	TGTGCCAGCAGTTTCCGGACAGGCGGGAACACTGAAGCTTTCTTT	CASSFRTGGNTEAFF